This TCR beta chain originates from a study of T cell changes during pregnancy in multiple sclerosis. Measured with immunoSEQ multiplex PCR; TCRdb has only the in-frame clones, and not every one. In the table there are fewer than 110,000 clones, roughly 92% of which are singletons. This sequence was found in a female donor with multiple sclerosis, enrolled in a pregnancy study. The material was peripheral blood, obtained after pregnancy.

Here the CDR3 DNA reads TGTGCCAGCAGCGTGGGACAGGTCGCAACTAATGAAAAACTGTTTTTT. This codes for CASSVGQVATNEKLFF. The chain links TRBV13 to TRBJ1-4; TRBD1 aligns across 8 bases. The trim removed 5 bases at V and 0 bases at J, leaving 5 bases unmatched. Germline CDR1 PRHDT, CDR2 FYEKMQ (reference sequence). The CDR3 sequence is 16 residues long.